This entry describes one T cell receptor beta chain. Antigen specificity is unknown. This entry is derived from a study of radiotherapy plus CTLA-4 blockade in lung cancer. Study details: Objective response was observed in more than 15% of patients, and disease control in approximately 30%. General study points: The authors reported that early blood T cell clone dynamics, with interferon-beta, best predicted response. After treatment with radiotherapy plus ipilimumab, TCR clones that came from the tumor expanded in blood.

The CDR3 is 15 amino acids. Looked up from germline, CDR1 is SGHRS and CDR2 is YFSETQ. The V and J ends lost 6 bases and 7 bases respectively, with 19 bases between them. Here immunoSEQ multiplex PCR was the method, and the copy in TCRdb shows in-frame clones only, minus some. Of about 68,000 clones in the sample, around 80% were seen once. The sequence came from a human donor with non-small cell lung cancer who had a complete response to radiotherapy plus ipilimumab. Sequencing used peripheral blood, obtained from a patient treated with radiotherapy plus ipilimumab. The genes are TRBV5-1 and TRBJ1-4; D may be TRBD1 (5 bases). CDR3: CASTFMGETGEKLFF. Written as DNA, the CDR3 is TGCGCCAGCACCTTCATGGGGGAAACGGGTGAAAAACTGTTTTTT.